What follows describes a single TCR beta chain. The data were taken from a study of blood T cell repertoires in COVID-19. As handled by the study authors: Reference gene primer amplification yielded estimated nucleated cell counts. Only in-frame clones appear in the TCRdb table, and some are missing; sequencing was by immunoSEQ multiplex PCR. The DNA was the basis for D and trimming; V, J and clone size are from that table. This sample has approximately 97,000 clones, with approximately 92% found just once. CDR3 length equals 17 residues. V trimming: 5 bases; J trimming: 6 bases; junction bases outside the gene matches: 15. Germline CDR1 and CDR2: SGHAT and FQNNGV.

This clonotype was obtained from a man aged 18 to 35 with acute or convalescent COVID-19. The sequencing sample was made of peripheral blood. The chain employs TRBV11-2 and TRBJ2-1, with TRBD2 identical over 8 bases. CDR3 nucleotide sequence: TGTGCCAGCAGCCGGGGGACGGGGGGGGCGTTTGGCAATGAGCAGTTCTTC. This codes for CASSRGTGGAFGNEQFF.